The subject of this entry is one TCR beta chain. The antigen remains unidentified. The treatment is: roughly 10-day PBMC culture with coronavirus spike peptide pools or control peptides (ViraFEST assay). Trimming removed 5 bases from V and 7 bases from J, with 11 bases in between. Germline CDR1 DFQATT, CDR2 SNEGSKA (reference sequence). The CDR3 sequence is 11 residues long. These data originate in a study of vaccination and CD4 T cells after COVID-19. Overall study context: Collection of post-vaccine samples followed dose two by a median around 70 days, spanning a range of 14 to 241.

The assay that was used to sequence DNA from cultured CD4+ T cells was the Oncomine TCR Beta short-read assay. Genomic DNA was isolated from CD4+ T cells that had been cultured. TCRdb independently ran MiXCR on the PCR reads; one entry per CDR3 protein. The data show 15,000 to 20,000 distinct CDR3 sequences, with approximately 40% seen just once and under 9% held by the top ten. The specimen sequenced was CD4+ T cells from blood, cultured in vitro. The chain employs TRBV20-1 and TRBJ1-1; D is unresolved. The clonotype originates from a human donor who had recovered from COVID-19. This CDR3 reads CSARVRFEAFF. DNA of the CDR3: TGCAGTGCTCGGGTGAGGTTTGAAGCTTTCTTT.